These T cell receptor beta chains were read from a single sample in a study of vaccination effects on CD4 cells after COVID-19. For these receptors, no antigen is known. Clones were read by immunoSEQ multiplex PCR, and TCRdb kept only the in-frame ones, dropping some. In the table there are fewer than 40,000 clones, 70% of which are singletons. The specimen was CD4+ T cells from PBMCs cultured without peptide, collected before COVID-19 vaccination. Source of these receptors: a human donor who received a COVID-19 vaccine. CDR3s include the opening cysteine and the closing phenylalanine or tryptophan. Fields, in order: V gene, J gene, D gene, clone size, CDR3 DNA, CDR3 protein. A D gene is named only where the DNA matches it firmly. The size of a clone is reported for some rows only, either as once, few or many, or as a class for expanded clones.

TRBV6-5	TRBJ2-7	NA	NA	TGTGCCAGCAGTTACTCCGAGGGGGGCATAGAGGAGCAGTACTTC	CASSYSEGGIEEQYF
TRBV5-1	TRBJ2-1	NA	NA	TGCGCCAGCAGCTGGGGAGCGCAGAATGAGCAGTTCTTC	CASSWGAQNEQFF
TRBV5-1	TRBJ1-2	TRBD1	NA	TGCGCCAGCAGCTTAGGACAGGTCGAAGGCTACACCTTC	CASSLGQVEGYTF
TRBV11-2	TRBJ2-4	TRBD1	NA	TGTGCCAGCAGCTTGGGGACAGGGTGGGCCAAAAACATTCAGTACTTC	CASSLGTGWAKNIQYF
TRBV18	TRBJ1-4	NA	NA	TGTGCCAGCTCATCATCGACAGAACAGGAAAAACTGTTTTTT	CASSSSTEQEKLFF
TRBV6-6	TRBJ1-5	NA	NA	TGTGCCAGCAGTTACTGGGAACAGGGCAATCAGCCCCAGCATTTT	CASSYWEQGNQPQHF
TRBV9	TRBJ2-1	TRBD2	NA	TGTGCCAGCAGCGTAGTACCACTTGAGGGTAGCGGGTGGATGGCTGAGCAGTTCTTC	CASSVVPLEGSGWMAEQFF
TRBV9	TRBJ1-5	NA	NA	TGTGCCAGCAGCGTAAGAGCTGATCAGCCCCAGCATTTT	CASSVRADQPQHF
TRBV5-1	TRBJ1-2	TRBD1	few	TGCGCCAGCAGCGAACCCGGGACAGCCGTCCGAAGTAACTATGGCTACACCTTC	CASSEPGTAVRSNYGYTF
TRBV3-1/TRBV3-2	TRBJ2-5	NA	NA	TGTGCCAGCAGCCCCTGGGGTGAGACCCAGTACTTC	CASSPWGETQYF
TRBV5-1	TRBJ2-5	TRBD2	NA	TGCGCCAGCAGCTTGCATAGCGGGGGGGTTCAAGAGACCCAGTACTTC	CASSLHSGGVQETQYF
TRBV7-8	TRBJ1-1	NA	NA	TGTGCCAGCAGCTTCCGCAGGGGTCCCTTTCAGGGCACTGAAGCTTTCTTT	CASSFRRGPFQGTEAFF
TRBV5-4	TRBJ2-2	NA	NA	TGTGCCAGCACCACACGAGGCAGGGGATCGAACACCGGGGAGCTGTTTTTT	CASTTRGRGSNTGELFF
TRBV27	TRBJ2-3	TRBD2	NA	TGTGCCAGCAGTTTGGCTAGCGGCCTTACGTTTCCAGATACGCAGTATTTT	CASSLASGLTFPDTQYF
TRBV10-1	TRBJ2-1	TRBD1	NA	TGCGCCAGCAGTGAGCGGACAGGCCCCCGCAATGAGCAGTTCTTC	CASSERTGPRNEQFF
TRBV7-8	TRBJ1-2	NA	NA	TGTGCCAGCAGCTTAGAAACGGATAACTATGGCTACACCTTC	CASSLETDNYGYTF
TRBV5-1	TRBJ2-1	TRBD1	NA	TGCGCCAGCAGCTCCGGGGACAGCTTTTCCAATGAGCAGTTCTTC	CASSSGDSFSNEQFF
TRBV18	TRBJ1-4	NA	once	TGTGCCAGCTCACCACCCAACAAGGGCCGAAATGAAAAACTGTTTTTT	CASSPPNKGRNEKLFF
TRBV7-2	TRBJ2-2	NA	few	TGTGCCAGCAGCTTATGGGGGGGGGCTAACACCGGGGAGCTGTTTTTT	CASSLWGGANTGELFF
TRBV18	TRBJ2-3	NA	NA	TGTGCCAGCTCACCTATATCCGGGAGTGATACGCAGTATTTT	CASSPISGSDTQYF
TRBV11-2	TRBJ2-4	TRBD2	few	TGTGCCAGCAGCTTATCCGGGACTAGCTTTGTTAAAAACATTCAGTACTTC	CASSLSGTSFVKNIQYF
TRBV4-1	TRBJ2-1	TRBD2	NA	TGCGCCAGCAGCCAAGTAGCGGGGTGGGATCTTTCCTACAATGAGCAGTTCTTC	CASSQVAGWDLSYNEQFF
TRBV6-1	TRBJ2-5	TRBD1	NA	TGTGCCAGCAGTGAGACAGGGATAGGCGAGACCCAGTACTTC	CASSETGIGETQYF
TRBV7-2	TRBJ2-1	NA	NA	TGTGCCAGCAGCTCAACTCTAGACAGGGCGGGAAGCAATGAGCAGTTCTTC	CASSSTLDRAGSNEQFF
TRBV27	TRBJ2-2	TRBD2	NA	TGTGCCAGCAGTCGACTAGCGGGGGGTACCGGGGAGCTGTTTTTT	CASSRLAGGTGELFF
TRBV10-1	TRBJ1-1	NA	NA	TGCGCCAGCAGTGACCAGAACACTGAAGCTTTCTTT	CASSDQNTEAFF
TRBV6-1	TRBJ2-6	NA	NA	TGTGCCAGCAGTGAGGGGCCCTCCGGGGCCAACGTCCTGACTTTC	CASSEGPSGANVLTF
TRBV9	TRBJ1-6	NA	NA	TGTGCCAGCAGCGCCTGGGATTCACCCCTCCACTTT	CASSAWDSPLHF
TRBV27	TRBJ1-1	TRBD1	NA	TGTGCCAGCAGCTGGACAGGGGCCCCATGGGCTTTCTTT	CASSWTGAPWAFF
TRBV18	TRBJ1-3	TRBD1	NA	TGTGCCAGCTCACAAGGGGGCGAAAACACCATATATTTT	CASSQGGENTIYF
TRBV7-2	TRBJ1-2	NA	NA	TGTGCCAGCAGCCTGGACAGCCAGTATGGCTACACCTTC	CASSLDSQYGYTF
TRBV19	TRBJ1-3	NA	NA	TGTGCCAGTAGTGTACAGGGACCCTCTGGAAACACCATATATTTT	CASSVQGPSGNTIYF
TRBV4-1	TRBJ1-4	TRBD1	NA	TGCGCCAGCAGCCAACTACTATTGCCGGGACAGTCGGGCAAAAATGAAAAACTGTTTTTT	CASSQLLLPGQSGKNEKLFF
TRBV11-3	TRBJ2-5	NA	NA	TGTGCCAGCAAAGGGGCACCTCAAGAGACCCAGTACTTC	CASKGAPQETQYF
TRBV6-5	TRBJ1-1	TRBD1	NA	TGTGCCAGCAGGAACCGCCGGGACAGGGGCTCTGAAGCTTTCTTT	CASRNRRDRGSEAFF
TRBV5-6	TRBJ1-2	NA	NA	TGTGCCAGCAGCTTGGAGGGTAGCTATGGCTACACCTTC	CASSLEGSYGYTF
TRBV11-3	TRBJ2-2	TRBD1	medium-sized	TGTGCCAGCAGCTTAGATCAAGGCGGGACAGGGGCCCCCGGGGAGCTGTTTTTT	CASSLDQGGTGAPGELFF
TRBV4-1	TRBJ1-2	NA	few	TGCGCCAGCAGCCAAGTACCTGGGTCGAATTATGGCTACACCTTC	CASSQVPGSNYGYTF
TRBV5-1	TRBJ1-4	NA	few	TGCGCCAGCAGCACGGGCAGAGGGGATGAAAAACTGTTTTTT	CASSTGRGDEKLFF
TRBV10-3	TRBJ2-2	NA	NA	TGTGCCATCAGTGAACTAGGTAGAACCGGGGAGCTGTTTTTT	CAISELGRTGELFF
TRBV3-1/TRBV3-2	TRBJ1-2	NA	NA	TGTGCCAGCAGCCAAGAAGTTACGAGGCAGGGCTACACCTTC	CASSQEVTRQGYTF
TRBV4-2	TRBJ2-2	NA	once	TGTGCCAGCAGCCAAGACCACGCGAACACCGGGGAGCTGTTTTTT	CASSQDHANTGELFF
TRBV7-9	TRBJ1-3	NA	few	TGTGCCAGCACACCCAGCTCTGGAAACACCATATATTTT	CASTPSSGNTIYF
TRBV5-1	TRBJ2-1	NA	few	TGCGCCAGCAGCTTGGACCGTCCCCTCAATGAGCAGTTCTTC	CASSLDRPLNEQFF
TRBV10-1	TRBJ2-3	NA	NA	TGCGCCAGAGATACGCAGTATTTT	CARDTQYF
TRBV6-5	TRBJ1-2	TRBD1	once	TGTGCCAGCAGTCCCCGTCAGGGGGTCGGACATGGCTACACCTTC	CASSPRQGVGHGYTF
TRBV25-1	TRBJ1-1	TRBD1	NA	TGTGCCAGCAAACAGACCGGGACAGTTAACACTGAAGCTTTCTTT	CASKQTGTVNTEAFF